The 25 T cell receptor beta chains presented below share a single source sample, sequenced in a study of T-cell reconstitution after alpha-beta-depleted transplantation in children. Unique molecular identifiers were used in preparing the TCRbeta library. TCRdb fed the PCR reads into MiXCR, producing one record per CDR3 protein. The sample includes 250,000 to 300,000 distinct CDR3 sequences, roughly 7.8% of them seen just once. Study-wide results and caveats: T-cell counts and diversity at one year following transplant were attributed mainly to newly produced T cells.

These receptors' targets are unknown. The sequenced sample was peripheral blood, obtained 360 days after TCRalphabeta/CD19-depleted stem cell transplant. All receptors derive from a female patient aged 2 to 10 who had a stem cell transplant for Fanconi anemia, so the T cells may come from the graft donor.

This clonotype came up a few times. V is TRBV20-1 and J is TRBJ2-5; D tentatively reads TRBD1 or TRBD2 (6 bases each). Trimming took off 6 bases at V and 1 base at J, with 18 bases between the two ends. Germline-derived CDR1 and CDR2 are DFQATT and SNEGSKA (reference sequence). The CDR3 loop spans 15 amino acids. DNA for the CDR3: TGCAGTGCCCGAGTGGGGGGCCGGATCCAAGAGACCCAGTACTTC. It is translated as CSARVGGRIQETQYF.

The table lists this clonotype with a few counts. This chain uses TRBV18 with TRBJ2-3; a possible D gene is TRBD1 (5 bases). Germline CDR1 reads KGHSH; CDR2 reads LQKENI. V was shortened by 3 bases and J by 2 bases, with 9 bases between the two germline ends. The CDR3 length is 14 residues. This CDR3 reads CASSPRVITDTQYF. The CDR3 DNA reads TGTGCCAGCTCACCCAGGGTGATCACAGATACGCAGTATTTT.

At least ten counts were recorded for this clonotype. The chain carries TRBV6-5 and TRBJ2-4, with 7 bases that match TRBD1. The CDR3 has 18 residues. The V gene's germline CDR1 is MNHEY and CDR2 SVGAGI. The trim removed 0 bases at V and 4 bases at J, leaving 12 bases unmatched. The CDR3 is CASSYSREETGQKNIQYF. The CDR3 DNA reads TGTGCCAGCAGTTACTCGAGAGAGGAGACGGGACAGAAAAACATTCAGTACTTC.

This clonotype has a count of ten or more. The chain couples TRBV28 to TRBJ2-7, with D perhaps TRBD1 or TRBD2 (5 bases each). This CDR3 contains 15 residues. The V and J ends lost 5 bases and 0 bases respectively, with 14 bases between them. Per germline, CDR1 MDHEN and CDR2 SYDVKM. The CDR3, as DNA: TGTGCCAGCAGTGGTGGGACGCTGGCCTCCTACGAGCAGTACTTC. It encodes CASSGGTLASYEQYF.

This rearrangement joins TRBV5-1 to TRBJ2-3; D perhaps matches TRBD2 (6 bases). V lost 2 bases, J lost 5 bases, and 15 bases lay in between. The germline V gene encodes CDR1 SGHRS and CDR2 YFSETQ. The CDR3 covers 15 residues. The CDR3 sequence is CASSFRDSQGDTQYF. The CDR3 bases are TGCGCCAGCAGCTTCCGGGACTCTCAAGGAGATACGCAGTATTTT.

In this sample, this clonotype turned up many times. The V gene is TRBV5-5, the J gene TRBJ2-1; 8 bases align to TRBD1. V lost 1 base to trimming and J lost 5 bases; unmatched junction nucleotides: 11. Germline V gene data show CDR1 as SGHKS and CDR2 as YYEKEE (reference sequence). The CDR3 covers 17 residues. The CDR3 DNA sequence: TGTGCCAGCAGCTTGTTTTGGACAGGGTTTCACGACAATGAGCAGTTCTTC. Translation gives CASSLFWTGFHDNEQFF.

J is TRBJ2-2 and V is TRBV7-7, with D tentatively TRBD1 (6 bases). This CDR3 contains 17 residues. V was pared by 2 bases and J by 3 bases, with 16 bases between. From germline, CDR1 is SSHAT and CDR2 FNYEAQ (reference sequence). The CDR3 nucleotides read TGTGCCAGCAGCTTACGGTTTAACAGGGTTGACACCGGGGAGCTGTTTTTT. Its protein is CASSLRFNRVDTGELFF.

The V and J genes are TRBV19 and TRBJ2-7; unclear D gene. Germline V CDR1 and CDR2: LNHDA, SQIVND (reference sequence). The CDR3 covers 14 residues. The V gene lost 3 bases and the J gene lost 0 bases, with 9 bases spanning the gap. CDR3 region: CASSIRGNSYEQYF. The CDR3 DNA follows: TGTGCCAGTAGTATTAGAGGTAACTCCTACGAGCAGTACTTC.

A word on this clonotype: This sequence may be a read error, since a much larger clone differs from it by one base. The V gene is TRBV6-2 or TRBV6-3, the J gene TRBJ2-7; no definite D call. This CDR3 contains 11 residues. CDR1 MNHEY and CDR2 SVGEGT come from the germline V gene. The CDR3 loop is CASSSNYEQNF. In nucleotides, the CDR3 is TGTGCCAGCAGTTCCAACTACGAGCAGAACTTC.

This clonotype was detected ten times or more. The V and J genes are TRBV6-5 and TRBJ1-1; 11 bases are shared with TRBD1. Germline trimming cut 4 bases from V and 3 bases from J; bases unmatched to any gene: 4. The CDR3 has 15 amino acids. The germline gives CDR1 MNHEY, CDR2 SVGAGI. Here the CDR3 DNA reads TGTGCCAGCAGTTGGGGGGGACAGGGGGACACTGAAGCTTTCTTT. Its protein product is CASSWGGQGDTEAFF.

This clonotype showed up many times. The V and J genes are TRBV12-3 or TRBV12-4 and TRBJ2-7; D gene unclear. V shed 2 bases and J shed 1 base, with 6 bases lying between them. There are 13 residues in the CDR3. CDR3 DNA: TGTGCCAGCAGTTTAAGTCGTTCCTACGAGCAGTACTTC. This encodes CASSLSRSYEQYF.

This clonotype was detected ten times or more. The genes are TRBV7-8 and TRBJ1-3; D gene ambiguous. CDR1 and CDR2 (germline): SGHVS, FQNEAQ. Trimming removed 1 base at V and 1 base at J, with 5 bases between. This CDR3 has 14 residues. The CDR3 region is CASSLGGSGNTIYF. CDR3 nucleotide sequence: TGTGCCAGCAGCTTAGGGGGTTCTGGAAACACCATATATTTT.

Ten or more counts support this clonotype. The chain joins TRBV20-1 to TRBJ2-2; TRBD2 agrees at 16 bases. Losses at the gene ends were 4 bases for V and 3 bases for J; bases not matched to a gene: 2. Germline V gene lookup returns CDR1 DFQATT and CDR2 SNEGSKA (reference sequence). The length of the CDR3 is 16 residues. Here the CDR3 reads CSAKGLAGGYTGELFF. The CDR3 DNA reads TGCAGTGCTAAGGGACTAGCGGGGGGGTACACCGGGGAGCTGTTTTTT.

The chain employs TRBV15 and TRBJ1-3; TRBD1 might be the D (5 bases). V lost 6 bases and J 2 bases, leaving 11 bases between the germline ends. The V gene's germline CDR1 is LNHNV and CDR2 YYDKDF (reference sequence). CDR3 length equals 14 residues. Here the CDR3 reads CATRPGVAGNTIYF. CDR3 nucleotides: TGTGCCACCAGACCGGGGGTAGCTGGAAACACCATATATTTT.

This clonotype has a count of ten or more. The chain recombines TRBV5-5 with TRBJ2-1; no firm D call. The germline V gene has CDR1 SGHKS and CDR2 YYEKEE (reference sequence). Trimming took 2 bases from V and 4 from J, leaving 10 bases between them. The CDR3 extends over 14 amino acids. The CDR3 DNA sequence: TGTGCCAGCAGCTTCGGTAGCTCATACAATGAGCAGTTCTTC. Its translation: CASSFGSSYNEQFF.

This clonotype was seen at least ten times. The J gene is TRBJ2-5, the V gene TRBV3-1; no reliable D call. V lost 4 bases, J lost 5 bases, and 8 bases lay in between. CDR1 and CDR2 from the germline V gene are LGHDT and YNNKEL (reference sequence). The length of the CDR3 is 12 residues. The CDR3 reads CASSLPSETQYF. Written as DNA, the CDR3 is TGTGCCAGCAGCCTACCAAGTGAGACCCAGTACTTC.

This clonotype was found many times. The J gene is TRBJ1-2, the V gene TRBV5-1; D is perhaps TRBD1 (5 bases). Germline loops: CDR1 SGHRS, CDR2 YFSETQ. The CDR3 has 15 amino acids. Trimming stripped 1 base from V and 4 bases from J, with 14 bases between. Here the CDR3 reads CASSLSQGGLYGYTF. CDR3 DNA: TGCGCCAGCAGCTTGAGCCAGGGAGGGCTCTATGGCTACACCTTC. The full variable domain, rest sourced from reference TRBV5-1 and TRBJ1-2, is KAGVTQTPRYLIKTRGQQVTLSCSPISGHRSVSWYQQTPGQGLQFLFEYFSETQRNKGNFPGRFSGRQFSNSRSEMNVSTLELGDSALYLCASSLSQGGLYGYTFGSGTRLTVV.

This clonotype was observed at least ten times. V and J are TRBV30 and TRBJ2-3, with D possibly being TRBD2 (5 bases). CDR1 is GTSNPN, CDR2 SVGIG, per germline (reference sequence). The CDR3 spans 12 residues. V was shortened by 0 bases and J by 7 bases, with 8 bases between the two germline ends. The CDR3 loop reads CAWSVSGYTQYF. The CDR3 nucleotides are TGTGCCTGGAGTGTAAGCGGTTATACGCAGTATTTT. Using reference TRBV30 and TRBJ2-3 for the parts outside the CDR3, the full variable domain is SQTIHQWPATLVQPVGSPLSLECTVEGTSNPNLYWYRQAAGRGLQLLFYSVGIGQISSEVPQNLSASRPQDRQFILSSKKLLLSDSGFYLCAWSVSGYTQYFGPGTRLTVL.

This clonotype was found many times. The chain uses TRBV28 and TRBJ1-5, with D tentatively TRBD1 (5 bases). Trimming stripped 6 bases from V and 7 bases from J, with 13 bases between. CDR3 length equals 13 residues. Looked up from germline, CDR1 is MDHEN and CDR2 is SYDVKM. The chain's CDR3 is CASRGQGGQPQHF. The CDR3 region has the DNA TGTGCCAGCAGGGGGCAGGGTGGACAGCCCCAGCATTTT.

This clonotype was observed at least ten times. V gene TRBV20-1 combines with J gene TRBJ1-2; D is uncertain. The CDR3 covers 15 residues. CDR1 DFQATT and CDR2 SNEGSKA come from the germline V gene (reference sequence). CDR3 nucleotide sequence: TGCAGAGGAGGTGATCAATATTCGGAAGGTGGTGGCTACACCTTC. It encodes CRGGDQYSEGGGYTF.

This clonotype showed up many times. The chain joins TRBV7-2 to TRBJ1-5; no clear D gene. Trimming removed 6 bases from V and 6 bases from J, with 15 bases in between. This CDR3 spans 14 amino acids. Looked up from germline, CDR1 is SGHTA and CDR2 is FQGNSA. CDR3 nucleotides: TGTGCCAGCAGTCTGACGTATCTCTCTCAGCCCCAGCATTTT. Protein product: CASSLTYLSQPQHF.

The sample holds a few counts of this clonotype. This chain joins TRBV20-1 and TRBJ1-5; 8 bases are a match to TRBD1. The germline CDR1 and CDR2 sequences are DFQATT and SNEGSKA (reference sequence). The J segment lost 0 bases and the V segment lost 1 base, leaving 8 bases of the junction unmatched. This CDR3 is built from 17 residues. DNA for the CDR3: TGCAGTGCTAGAGTCTTACTAGGGACAGGTAGCAATCAGCCCCAGCATTTT. Encoded protein: CSARVLLGTGSNQPQHF.

This clonotype was observed many times. The V and J genes are TRBV5-1 and TRBJ2-3, with no clear D. The V end lost 5 bases, the J end lost 4 bases, and 14 bases lay between the germline ends. The CDR3 length is 14 residues. In germline, CDR1 is SGHRS, CDR2 YFSETQ. CDR3 DNA sequence: TGCGCCAGCAGGACGCCTCGACGGCCAGATACGCAGTATTTT. As protein: CASRTPRRPDTQYF.

This clonotype has a count of ten or more. The V gene is TRBV2, the J gene TRBJ2-7, with TRBD2 matching 8 bases. CDR1 and CDR2 (germline): SNHLY, FYNNEI. The CDR3 is 13 amino acids. V dropped 5 bases and J dropped 6; count of bases not matched to a gene: 6. CDR3 in DNA: TGTGCCAGCAGTCCCGTGGCGGGAGGCGAGCAGTACTTC. The encoded protein is CASSPVAGGEQYF.

In its sample, this clonotype was seen many times. The V gene is TRBV5-1, the J gene TRBJ1-5; 9 bases align to TRBD1. Per germline, CDR1 SGHRS and CDR2 YFSETQ. V lost 4 bases, J lost 4 bases, and 3 bases stayed unmatched. This CDR3 has 14 amino acids. DNA of the CDR3: TGCGCCAGCAGCGCTGACAGGGGGAATCAGCCCCAGCATTTT. It translates to CASSADRGNQPQHF.